This T cell receptor beta chain is drawn from a study of metastatic and nonmetastatic thyroid tumors (dated by TCRdb to 2018 to 2021). For the wider study: Repertoires were compared across peripheral blood and tumor or nodule tissue samples from malignant and benign thyroid patients.

This clone turned up a few times. The clone's antigen remains unknown. Sequence at one end of the junction differs from germline and may be a read error. Points the paper makes about the study in general: In both blood and tumor samples, TCR beta diversity was reported to be significantly higher in malignant tumors than in benign nodules.

For CDR1 and CDR2, the germline V gene lists MNHEY and SVGEGT. The CDR3 contains 15 residues, cysteine and phenylalanine counted. The only DNA kept is the CDR3, 45 bases in frame from the first base. None of the patients had been given any treatment before thyroid surgery. Patient clinical samples collected from about 2012 to 2019 were retrospectively analysed using T-cell receptor beta sequencing. Libraries came from PCR. These reads were obtained on an Illumina HiSeq 4000. High-throughput sequencing was used to profile the CDR3 region of the TCR beta-chain in every patient. Concerning the study's data processing: The researchers built a classifier to tell apart papillary thyroid cancer patients with distant metastasis, based on CDR3 differences among clinicopathological groups. The Shannon index was used to measure repertoire diversity, and the Morisita-Horn index was used to measure how similar tumor and blood repertoires were. The raw public data were reprocessed by TCRdb itself: fastp quality trimming at Q25, MiXCR clonotype calling, in-frame beta chains only. TCRdb, not the original authors, processed these V and J calls. The sample contains around 17,000 clones, around 30% of them found a single time. Roughly 15% of the sample rests with the top ten.

Sequencing was performed on tumor tissue. The V gene is TRBV6-2 or TRBV6-3 and the J gene is TRBJ2-2; 8 nucleotides in the junction match TRBD2. This receptor was taken from a female donor with papillary thyroid cancer or a benign thyroid nodule (not recorded which). Some clones in this sample may be carry-over from other donors' samples. CDR3 loop: CASSYASGGTWELFF. DNA sequence: TGTGCCAGCAGTTACGCCAGCGGGGGCACCTGGGAGCTGTTTTTT.